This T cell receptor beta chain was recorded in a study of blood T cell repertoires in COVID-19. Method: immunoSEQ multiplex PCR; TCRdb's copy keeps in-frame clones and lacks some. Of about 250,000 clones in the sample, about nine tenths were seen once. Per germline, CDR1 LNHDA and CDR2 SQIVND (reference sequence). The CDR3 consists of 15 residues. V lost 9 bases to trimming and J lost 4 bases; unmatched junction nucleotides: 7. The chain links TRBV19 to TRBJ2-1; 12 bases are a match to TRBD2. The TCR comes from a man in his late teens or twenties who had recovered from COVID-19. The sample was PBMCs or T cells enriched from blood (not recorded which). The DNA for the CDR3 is TGTGCCAGCGAGACCCTAGCGGGAGGGTACAATGAGCAGTTCTTC. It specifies CASETLAGGYNEQFF.